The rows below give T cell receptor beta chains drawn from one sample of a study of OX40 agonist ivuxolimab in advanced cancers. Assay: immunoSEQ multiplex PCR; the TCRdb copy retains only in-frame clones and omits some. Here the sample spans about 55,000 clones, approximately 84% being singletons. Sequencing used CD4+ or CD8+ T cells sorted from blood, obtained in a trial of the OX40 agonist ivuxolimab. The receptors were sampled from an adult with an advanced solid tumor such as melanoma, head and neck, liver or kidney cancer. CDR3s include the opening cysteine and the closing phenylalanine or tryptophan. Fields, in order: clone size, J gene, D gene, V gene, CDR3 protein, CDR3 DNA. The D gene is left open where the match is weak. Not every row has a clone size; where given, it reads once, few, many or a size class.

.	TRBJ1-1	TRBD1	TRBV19	CASSRTGNTEAFF	TGTGCCAGTAGTAGGACAGGGAACACTGAAGCTTTCTTT
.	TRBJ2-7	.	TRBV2	CASNRDGAYEQYF	TGTGCCAGCAACCGGGACGGAGCCTACGAGCAGTACTTC
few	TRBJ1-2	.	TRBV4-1	CASSQIGTVNYGYTF	TGCGCCAGCAGCCAAATCGGGACGGTTAACTATGGCTACACCTTC
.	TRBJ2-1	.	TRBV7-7	CASSPGRLDYNEQFF	TGTGCCAGCAGCCCCGGCCGGCTTGACTACAATGAGCAGTTCTTC
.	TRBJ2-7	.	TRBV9	CASSVSGDYEQYF	TGTGCCAGCAGCGTTTCAGGGGATTACGAGCAGTACTTC
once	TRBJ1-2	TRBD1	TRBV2	CASSNAPGGRDYGYTF	TGTGCCAGCAGTAACGCCCCAGGGGGGCGAGACTATGGCTACACCTTC
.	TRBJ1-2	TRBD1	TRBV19	CASSPQGAALGYTF	TGTGCCAGTAGTCCGCAGGGGGCCGCCTTGGGCTACACCTTC
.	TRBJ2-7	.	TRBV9	CASSVGLGVEQYF	TGTGCCAGCAGCGTAGGCCTTGGCGTCGAGCAGTACTTC
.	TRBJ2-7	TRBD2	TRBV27	CASSLEPPGSGSYEQYF	TGTGCCAGCAGTTTGGAACCCCCGGGTAGCGGGAGTTACGAGCAGTACTTC
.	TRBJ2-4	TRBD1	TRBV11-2	CASGGQGGLENIQYF	TGTGCCAGCGGGGGACAGGGGGGCCTCGAAAACATTCAGTACTTC
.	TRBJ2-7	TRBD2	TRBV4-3	CASSHPTSGAYEQYF	TGCGCCAGCAGCCACCCGACTAGCGGGGCCTACGAGCAGTACTTC
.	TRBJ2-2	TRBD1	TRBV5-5	CASSSQGAPELFF	TGTGCCAGCAGCTCACAGGGGGCGCCGGAGCTGTTTTTT
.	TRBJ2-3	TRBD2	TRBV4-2	CASSPSGRTTDTQYF	TGTGCCAGCAGCCCTAGCGGGAGGACGACAGATACGCAGTATTTT
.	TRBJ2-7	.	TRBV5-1	CASSSLGTSAYEQYF	TGCGCCAGCAGCTCCCTCGGGACGTCTGCCTACGAGCAGTACTTC
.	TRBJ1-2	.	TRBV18	CASSPGPMGRTANYGYTF	TGTGCCAGCTCACCCGGTCCTATGGGCAGGACAGCTAACTATGGCTACACCTTC
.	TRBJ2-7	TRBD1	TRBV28	CASSIYGTGTREQYF	TGTGCCAGCAGTATCTATGGGACAGGGACCCGCGAGCAGTACTTC
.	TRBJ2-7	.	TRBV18	CASSPRGGLKHEQYF	TGTGCCAGCTCACCCCGGGGCGGGCTTAAACACGAGCAGTACTTC
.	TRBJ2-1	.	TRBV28	CASSFYSGGYNEQFF	TGTGCCAGCAGTTTTTATAGCGGAGGCTACAATGAGCAGTTCTTC
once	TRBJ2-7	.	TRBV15	CATSREGFIGGMKREQYF	TGTGCCACCAGCAGAGAAGGGTTTATTGGGGGGATGAAGCGAGAGCAGTACTTC
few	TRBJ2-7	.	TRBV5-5	CASSLSIVGSYEQYF	TGTGCCAGCAGCTTATCAATAGTAGGGTCCTACGAGCAGTACTTC
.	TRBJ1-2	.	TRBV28	CASSPDSVYGYTF	TGTGCCAGCAGCCCAGACAGTGTCTATGGCTACACCTTC
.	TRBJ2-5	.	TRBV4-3	CASSQDKGGGWGQWTQYF	TGCGCCAGCAGCCAAGATAAGGGGGGGGGTTGGGGCCAATGGACCCAGTACTTC
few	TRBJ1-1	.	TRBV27	CASSPPWGVGWTEAFF	TGTGCCAGCAGTCCACCTTGGGGGGTTGGTTGGACTGAAGCTTTCTTT
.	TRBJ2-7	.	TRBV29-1	CSVLWGEVYEQYF	TGCAGCGTTTTATGGGGGGAGGTCTACGAGCAGTACTTC
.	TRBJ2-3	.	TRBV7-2	CASSKQGGSTDTQYF	TGTGCCAGCAGCAAACAGGGTGGGAGCACAGATACGCAGTATTTT
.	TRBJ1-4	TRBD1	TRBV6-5	CASSRDRAFNEKLFF	TGTGCCAGCAGCAGGGACAGGGCCTTTAATGAAAAACTGTTTTTT
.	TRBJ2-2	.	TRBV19	CASSIEGRGTGELFF	TGTGCCAGTAGTATTGAAGGGAGAGGCACCGGGGAGCTGTTTTTT
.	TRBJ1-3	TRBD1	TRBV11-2	CASSSIQGSGNTIYF	TGTGCCAGCAGCTCCATACAGGGGTCTGGAAACACCATATATTTT
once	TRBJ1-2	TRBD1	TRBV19	CASSPGQGAYGYTF	TGTGCCAGTAGCCCCGGCCAGGGGGCCTATGGCTACACCTTC
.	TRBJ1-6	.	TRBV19	CASSIGRATTTPLHF	TGTGCCAGTAGTATTGGCAGGGCCACAACGACACCCCTCCACTTT
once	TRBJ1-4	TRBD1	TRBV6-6	CASNTGGREKLFF	TGTGCCAGTAACACAGGGGGGAGGGAAAAACTGTTTTTT
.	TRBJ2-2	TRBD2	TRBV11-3	CASSLRGEELFF	TGTGCCAGCAGCCTCCGGGGGGAGGAGCTGTTTTTT
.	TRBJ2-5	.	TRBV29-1	CSVDDNLQETQYF	TGCAGTGTCGACGACAATCTACAAGAGACCCAGTACTTC
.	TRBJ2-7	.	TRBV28	CASSFALRDTSSYEQYF	TGTGCCAGCAGTTTTGCCCTCCGGGACACGAGCTCCTACGAGCAGTACTTC
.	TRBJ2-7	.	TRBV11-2	CASSPGGGGTYEQYF	TGTGCCAGCAGCCCGGGCGGCGGGGGCACATACGAGCAGTACTTC
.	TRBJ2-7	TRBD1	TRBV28	CASSSPDRAEQYF	TGTGCCAGCAGTTCCCCGGACAGGGCCGAGCAGTACTTC
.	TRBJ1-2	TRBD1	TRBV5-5	CASSPGQGTVYGYTF	TGTGCCAGCAGTCCGGGACAGGGGACTGTCTATGGCTACACCTTC
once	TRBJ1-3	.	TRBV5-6	CASSFFIPSGNTIYF	TGTGCCAGCAGCTTTTTTATTCCCTCTGGAAACACCATATATTTT
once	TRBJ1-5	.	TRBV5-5	CASSLLIGEGAQHF	TGTGCCAGCAGCTTGTTAATAGGGGAGGGAGCCCAGCATTTT
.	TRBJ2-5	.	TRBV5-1	CASLDVQGGETQYF	TGCGCCAGCCTCGACGTCCAGGGGGGGGAGACCCAGTACTTC